The next 11 T cell receptor beta chains were all read from a single sample in a study of immune evolution from preneoplasia to lung adenocarcinoma. Assay used: immunoSEQ multiplex PCR; TCRdb lists only in-frame clones, some missing. The sample has roughly 7,800 clones, around 70% seen once; the top ten hold approximately 10%. Source material: FFPE lung adenocarcinoma in situ tissue. The source of these receptors is a donor aged 70 or older with lung adenocarcinoma. Some clones in this sample may be carry-over from other donors' samples.

This clone has just one count. This chain uses TRBV29-1 with TRBJ2-1; the D gene could be TRBD1 or TRBD2 (6 bases each). CDR3 length equals 14 residues. Trimming cost V 8 bases and J 0 bases, with 14 bases left between them. Germline CDR1 and CDR2: SQVTM and ANQGSEA. The CDR3 loop reads CSTRGESSYNEQFF. CDR3 nucleotide sequence: TGCAGCACAAGGGGGGAAAGCTCCTACAATGAGCAGTTCTTC.

This chain connects TRBV6-5 to TRBJ2-1; possibly TRBD1 for D (5 bases). V gave up 11 bases and J gave up 10 bases, with 24 bases separating them. Germline CDR1 reads MNHEY; CDR2 reads SVGAGI. The CDR3 spans 14 residues. The CDR3 region has the DNA TGTGCCGGAAAAAGGAGTAGCACTCACAGGGAGCAGTTCTTC. This gives the protein CAGKRSSTHREQFF.

This clone was seen more than once but under ten times. The gene calls are TRBV19 and TRBJ2-2; TRBD2 agrees at 12 bases. The germline CDR1 and CDR2 sequences are LNHDA and SQIVND (reference sequence). This CDR3 region has 14 residues. The CDR3 is CATVRTSGIGELFF. The CDR3 bases are TGTGCGACGGTGAGGACTAGCGGGATTGGGGAGCTGTTTTTT.

This clone was observed a few times. The chain couples TRBV6-1 to TRBJ1-3; no reliable D call. The CDR3 contains 15 residues. From germline, CDR1 is MNHNS and CDR2 SASEGT. Trimming took 2 bases from V and 3 from J, leaving 11 bases between them. The CDR3: CASSEYDLGGNTIYF. CDR3 coding DNA: TGTGCCAGCAGTGAATACGACTTGGGTGGAAACACCATATATTTT.

The V and J genes are TRBV28 and TRBJ1-6, with unresolved D. The CDR3 sequence is 15 residues long. V lost 5 bases to trimming and J lost 2 bases, with 10 bases between them. Per germline, CDR1 MDHEN and CDR2 SYDVKM. DNA for the CDR3: TGTGCCAGCAGTCCTTTTGGGACCTATAATTCACCCCTCCACTTT. It encodes CASSPFGTYNSPLHF.

This clone was picked up a small number of times. The genes are TRBV2 and TRBJ2-1, with 8 bases that match TRBD2. The CDR3 is made up of 17 amino acids. Germline V gene lookup returns CDR1 SNHLY and CDR2 FYNNEI. J was trimmed by 4 bases and V by 5 bases; bases with no gene match: 13. The CDR3 sequence: CASSIKWSGSTYNEQFF. DNA of the CDR3: TGTGCCAGCAGTATTAAGTGGAGCGGGAGTACATACAATGAGCAGTTCTTC. Full variable domain (missing parts from reference TRBV2 and TRBJ2-1): EPEVTQTPSHQVTQMGQEVILRCVPISNHLYFYWYRQILGQKVEFLVSFYNNEISEKSEIFDDQFSVERPDGSNFTLKIRSTKLEDSAMYFCASSIKWSGSTYNEQFFGPGTRLTVL.

The rearrangement uses TRBV18 and TRBJ2-3; the D is unclear. Germline CDR1 reads KGHSH; CDR2 reads LQKENI. This CDR3 comprises 15 residues. The germline V and J ends were trimmed by 1 base and 7 bases, with 15 bases remaining between them. The CDR3 sequence: CASSPRQSSTNTQYF. The DNA for the CDR3 is TGTGCCAGCTCACCACGGCAGTCTAGTACAAATACGCAGTATTTT.

This sequence joins TRBV10-1 and TRBJ2-1, with 7 bases identical to TRBD2. V lost 6 bases to trimming and J lost 8 bases; unmatched junction nucleotides: 19. This CDR3 comprises 17 residues. Looked up from germline, CDR1 is WNHNN and CDR2 is SYGVQD (reference sequence). In nucleotides, the CDR3 is TGCGCCAGCAGCTCTAGAGGTGCGGGAGAATCGGAGGATGAGCAGTTCTTC. This gives the protein CASSSRGAGESEDEQFF.

The chain carries TRBV30 and TRBJ1-6; 7 bases map to TRBD1. The CDR3 is 13 residues long. The V gene's germline CDR1 is GTSNPN and CDR2 SVGIG (reference sequence). V shed 5 bases, J shed 4 bases, and the junction held 2 bases outside the gene matches. The CDR3 coding sequence is TGTGCCTGGTCGACAGGGTATAATTCACCCCTCCACTTT. This sequence encodes CAWSTGYNSPLHF.

This clone appeared a single time. This sequence joins TRBV7-8 and TRBJ1-2; 7 bases line up with TRBD1. V dropped 6 bases and J dropped 2; count of bases not matched to a gene: 6. Germline CDR1 is SGHVS and CDR2 is FQNEAQ. This CDR3 contains 14 residues. CDR3: CASSRRDSNYGYTF. CDR3 bases: TGTGCCAGCAGTCGTCGGGACAGCAACTATGGCTACACCTTC.

As regards this clone: A junction end diverges from the germline sequence, so it may reflect a read error. V and J are TRBV30 and TRBJ2-3; TRBD2 agrees at 8 bases. Germline-derived CDR1 and CDR2 are GTSNPN and SVGIG (reference sequence). This CDR3 spans 13 amino acids. CDR3 in DNA: TGCGCCTGTACGTTAGCGGGAACAGATACGCAGTATTTT. It codes for CACTLAGTDTQYF.